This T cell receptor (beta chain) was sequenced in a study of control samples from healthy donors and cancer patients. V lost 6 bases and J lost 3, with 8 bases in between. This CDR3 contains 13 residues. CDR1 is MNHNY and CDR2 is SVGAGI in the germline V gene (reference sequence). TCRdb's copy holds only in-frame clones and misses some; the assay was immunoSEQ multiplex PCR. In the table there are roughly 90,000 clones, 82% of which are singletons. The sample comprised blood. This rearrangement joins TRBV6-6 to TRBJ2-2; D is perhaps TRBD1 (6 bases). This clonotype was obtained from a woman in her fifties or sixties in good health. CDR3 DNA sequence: TGTGCCAGCAGGGACAGCCACACCGGGGAGCTGTTTTTT. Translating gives CASRDSHTGELFF.